A single sample is the source of the 21 T cell receptor beta chains below, sequenced in a study of shared clonotypes between healthy human individuals. Only in-frame clones appear in the TCRdb table, and some are missing; sequencing was by immunoSEQ multiplex PCR. The sample holds 98,000 or so clones; around 68% are singletons and the top ten take approximately 23%. Sequenced: memory CD8+ T cells sorted from blood. Subset indicated: CD45RO+ cells pooled with CCR7-negative TemRA cells. The receptors derive from a woman younger than 45 in good health.

This chain joins TRBV5-1 and TRBJ2-2; D is possibly TRBD1 (5 bases). Deletions cut 1 base from V and 5 bases from J, with 9 bases between. This CDR3 spans 14 amino acids. CDR1 is SGHRS and CDR2 is YFSETQ in the germline V gene. CDR3 residues: CASSLHRHTGELFF. The CDR3 DNA reads TGCGCCAGCAGCTTGCACAGGCATACCGGGGAGCTGTTTTTT.

In its sample, this clone was seen a few times. V is TRBV19 and J is TRBJ2-7, with 7 bases aligning to TRBD1. Germline trimming cut 3 bases from V and 3 bases from J; bases unmatched to any gene: 11. There are 16 residues in the CDR3. Germline V gene sequence: CDR1 LNHDA, CDR2 SQIVND (reference sequence). Here the CDR3 reads CASSMSLTGLYYEQYF. As DNA, the CDR3 is TGTGCCAGTAGTATGAGTTTGACAGGGCTCTACTACGAGCAGTACTTC.

This clone was recorded only once. This chain uses TRBV30 with TRBJ1-1, with D uncertain. Germline V gives CDR1 GTSNPN, CDR2 SVGIG (reference sequence). V dropped 2 bases and J dropped 4 bases, with 8 bases sitting between them. The CDR3 loop spans 12 amino acids. Here the CDR3 reads CAWSPGITEAFF. The CDR3 DNA reads as TGTGCCTGGAGTCCGGGTATCACTGAAGCTTTCTTT.

This clone was seen a handful of times. The CDR3 DNA follows: TGTGCCAGCAGCGTGTCACAGGGGGCGGAAGAGCAGTACTTC. This sequence encodes CASSVSQGAEEQYF. The chain is built from TRBV9 and TRBJ2-7, with 9 bases matching TRBD1. The CDR3 length is 14 residues. J was trimmed by 7 bases and V by 2 bases; bases with no gene match: 7. Looked up from germline, CDR1 is SGDLS and CDR2 is YYNGEE.

The rearrangement links TRBV28 to TRBJ1-2; TRBD1 is a possible D gene (6 bases). The CDR3 has 16 amino acids. V lost 7 bases to trimming and J lost 1 base, with 19 bases between them. In germline, CDR1 is MDHEN, CDR2 SYDVKM. The CDR3 bases are TGTGCCAGCAACCCCGGGGGAGGGGGTGGTAACTATGGCTACACCTTC. Translation gives CASNPGGGGGNYGYTF.

The genes are TRBV29-1 and TRBJ2-5; D may be TRBD2 (5 bases). The J call may be in error: the DNA end matches TRBJ2-7 better. The germline V gene has CDR1 SQVTM and CDR2 ANQGSEA. The CDR3 is 11 amino acids. CDR3 sequence (DNA): TGCAGCGTTGTCGGGAACTACGAGCAGTACTTC. Amino acids: CSVVGNYEQYF.

V gene TRBV6-5 combines with J gene TRBJ2-1, with 8 bases identical to TRBD2. V lost 4 bases to trimming and J lost 4 bases; unmatched junction nucleotides: 6. This CDR3 has 15 amino acids. Germline V gene data show CDR1 as MNHEY and CDR2 as SVGAGI. The CDR3 DNA reads as TGTGCCAGCAGTTTAGGAGCGGGGGCTTACAATGAGCAGTTCTTC. Residues: CASSLGAGAYNEQFF.

V gene TRBV7-9 combines with J gene TRBJ1-4; maybe TRBD1 (5 bases). With 6 bases removed from V and 4 bases from J, the gap between germline ends came to 12 bases. The CDR3 contains 14 residues. Germline CDR1 SEHNR, CDR2 FQNEAQ (reference sequence). As DNA, the CDR3 is TGTGCCAGCAGACCAAAGGGGAGTAATGAAAAACTGTTTTTT. It codes for CASRPKGSNEKLFF.

This clone was detected a few times. The V and J genes are TRBV19 and TRBJ1-1; D gene ambiguous. The CDR3 has 15 residues. The V end was cut by 10 bases, the J end by 0 bases, with 18 bases between. The germline CDR1 and CDR2 sequences are LNHDA and SQIVND (reference sequence). The CDR3: CATTSAASMNTEAFF. The CDR3 region has the DNA TGTGCCACCACATCGGCAGCCTCCATGAACACTGAAGCTTTCTTT.

The rearrangement joins TRBV4-1 to TRBJ2-1; 12 nucleotides align to TRBD2. Germline assignment: CDR1 MGHRA and CDR2 YSYEKL. CDR3 length equals 14 residues. V dropped 4 bases and J dropped 14; count of bases not matched to a gene: 9. The DNA for the CDR3 is TGCGCCAGCAGCCCCACTAGCGGGGGGCTCGCGGAGTTCTTC. Translating gives CASSPTSGGLAEFF.

The CDR3 DNA is TGTGCCAGCAGTTTATGGGCCCGTGGCAGTAGTCTGGGAGCTTTCTTT. Translation: CASSLWARGSSLGAFF. This chain uses TRBV28 with TRBJ1-1; no reliable D call. CDR1 and CDR2 (germline): MDHEN, SYDVKM. This CDR3 is built from 16 residues. The V gene lost 0 bases and the J gene lost 10 bases, with 21 bases spanning the gap.

In DNA, the CDR3 is TGTGCCAGCAGTCCGACCGGGACAGGGTATGGCTACACCTTC. Its protein product is CASSPTGTGYGYTF. V and J are TRBV5-6 and TRBJ1-2, with 9 bases fitting TRBD1. Germline CDR1 is SGHDT and CDR2 is YYEEEE. The CDR3 has 14 residues. With V trimmed by 5 bases and J by 5 bases, 7 bases remained unmatched.

Written as DNA, the CDR3 is TGTGCCAGCAGCTTGGTCGGACAGCCCCAGCATTTT. Its protein is CASSLVGQPQHF. The chain combines TRBV5-8 with TRBJ1-5; no definite D call. The CDR3 loop spans 12 amino acids. CDR1 and CDR2 from the germline V gene are SGHTS and YDEGEE. Deletions cut 0 bases from V and 7 bases from J, with 5 bases between.

The CDR3 is CASSLFGTSGRATYEQYF. The CDR3 nucleotides read TGTGCCAGCAGCCTTTTCGGGACTAGCGGGAGGGCCACCTACGAGCAGTACTTC. The chain carries TRBV28 and TRBJ2-7, with TRBD2 matching 16 bases. The germline V gene has CDR1 MDHEN and CDR2 SYDVKM. The CDR3 covers 18 residues. V dropped 6 bases and J dropped 2; count of bases not matched to a gene: 10.

The chain uses TRBV2 and TRBJ1-2; D gene uncertain. Germline lookup yields CDR1 SNHLY and CDR2 FYNNEI. This CDR3 has 15 residues. Trimming left V 8 bases short and J 0 bases short, with 16 bases between. CDR3 protein: CASVGEGSANYGYTF. The DNA for the CDR3 is TGTGCCAGCGTTGGGGAGGGAAGTGCTAACTATGGCTACACCTTC.

V usage is TRBV27 and J usage is TRBJ2-7; 8 bases map to TRBD1. V shed 5 bases, J shed 3 bases, and the junction held 6 bases outside the gene matches. CDR3 length: 14 amino acids. CDR1 and CDR2 (germline): MNHEY, SMNVEV (reference sequence). Here the CDR3 reads CASSLWTGSYEQYF. The CDR3 DNA reads as TGTGCCAGCAGTCTTTGGACAGGGAGCTACGAGCAGTACTTC.

This clone has just a few counts. This chain uses TRBV6-4 with TRBJ2-1, with D tentatively TRBD2 (6 bases). The V end lost 2 bases, the J end lost 5 bases, and 19 bases lay between the germline ends. Germline values: CDR1 MRHNA, CDR2 SNTAGT. The CDR3 totals 17 residues. DNA of the CDR3: TGTGCCAGCAGTGACCATGGAGGGTTGGGGTCACACAATGAGCAGTTCTTC. Its protein is CASSDHGGLGSHNEQFF.

This rearrangement joins TRBV6-5 to TRBJ2-7; TRBD2 is a possible D gene (5 bases). Germline V gene lookup returns CDR1 MNHEY and CDR2 SVGAGI. The CDR3 runs to 15 residues. The V and J ends lost 8 bases and 0 bases respectively, with 17 bases between them. The CDR3: CASSGYRDSSYEQYF. The CDR3 DNA sequence: TGTGCCAGCTCCGGGTACCGGGATAGCTCCTACGAGCAGTACTTC.

The chain links TRBV5-1 to TRBJ2-7; TRBD2 might be the D (5 bases). Germline V gene sequence: CDR1 SGHRS, CDR2 YFSETQ. The germline V and J ends were trimmed by 2 bases and 3 bases, with 18 bases remaining between them. This CDR3 has 16 amino acids. CDR3 in amino acids: CASSLLGGPECYEQYF. The CDR3 coding sequence is TGCGCCAGCAGCTTATTAGGCGGGCCAGAGTGCTACGAGCAGTACTTC.

This chain uses TRBV6-6 with TRBJ2-2; D not resolved. Germline V CDR1 and CDR2: MNHNY, SVGAGI (reference sequence). This CDR3 contains 13 residues. V was shortened by 7 bases and J by 4 bases, with 10 bases between the two germline ends. CDR3 sequence reads: CASTAHSTGELFF. Here the CDR3 DNA reads TGTGCCAGCACAGCTCATAGCACCGGGGAGCTGTTTTTT.

Concerning this clone itself: A single base is all that separates this from a far larger clone, so a read error is likely. Distinct nucleotide sequences in the sample also encode this CDR3. The rearrangement links TRBV15 to TRBJ2-6; 7 positions match TRBD1. The CDR3 has 16 amino acids. Germline V lookup: CDR1 LNHNV, CDR2 YYDKDF (reference sequence). CDR3 DNA: TGTGCCACCAGCGACCGACAGGGCTCTGGGGCCAACGTTCTGACTTTC. Its translation is CATSDRQGSGANVLTF.